Presented here are 15 T cell receptor beta chains from one specimen sequenced in a study of CD8 T cells in Susac syndrome. With random hexamers, reverse transcription was performed on about 0.5 to 1 ug of RNA. TCRdb processed the immunoSEQ multiplex PCR reads anew with MiXCR; each CDR3 protein has one entry. The sample has under 200,000 distinct CDR3 sequences; approximately 95% are singletons. Sequenced material: CD4+ T cells from PBMCs. The receptor source for this set is a human donor in good health.

This chain uses TRBV5-6 with TRBJ2-1, with 10 bases lining up with TRBD1. V lost 3 bases and J lost 6; bases outside the gene matches: 6. Per germline, CDR1 SGHDT and CDR2 YYEEEE. The CDR3 sequence is 15 residues long. The CDR3 region has the DNA TGTGCCAGCAGCTGGCCGGGACAGGGGTCCAATGAGCAGTTCTTC. Its translation: CASSWPGQGSNEQFF.

This chain links TRBV11-2 with TRBJ2-1; 13 bases match TRBD2. The CDR3 runs to 17 residues. CDR1 is SGHAT and CDR2 is FQNNGV in the germline V gene. The V gene end was trimmed by 5 bases and the J gene end by 6 bases; junction bases not matched to a gene: 10. In nucleotides, the CDR3 is TGTGCCAGCAGCACCCCTGTACTAGCGGGAGGGTCCAATGAGCAGTTCTTC. This sequence encodes CASSTPVLAGGSNEQFF.

V gene TRBV3-1 combines with J gene TRBJ1-2; no definite D call. This CDR3 contains 14 residues. Trimming shortened V by 1 base and J by 2 bases, and 8 bases separated the two germline ends. CDR1 is LGHDT and CDR2 is YNNKEL in the germline V gene (reference sequence). The CDR3 here is CASSQVADNYGYTF. The CDR3 coding sequence is TGTGCCAGCAGCCAAGTGGCTGACAACTATGGCTACACCTTC.

This clonotype appeared a few times. J is TRBJ2-7 and V is TRBV6-5, with a possible D match to TRBD2 (5 bases). The CDR3 has 13 residues. Deletions cut 6 bases from V and 0 bases from J, with 9 bases between. Germline-derived CDR1 and CDR2 are MNHEY and SVGAGI. DNA of the CDR3: TGTGCCAGCAGACTGGGGAGCTCCTACGAGCAGTACTTC. Encoded protein: CASRLGSSYEQYF.

The chain carries TRBV7-9 and TRBJ1-1; possible D gene TRBD1, 5 bases. The germline CDR1 and CDR2 sequences are SEHNR and FQNEAQ (reference sequence). This CDR3 has 14 residues. The V end lost 4 bases, the J end lost 2 bases, and 11 bases lay between the germline ends. CDR3 bases: TGTGCCAGCAGCTCATACCGGGACAACACTGAAGCTTTCTTT. The encoded protein is CASSSYRDNTEAFF.

The rearrangement joins TRBV20-1 to TRBJ2-3, with D maybe TRBD1 (6 bases). Germline V lookup: CDR1 DFQATT, CDR2 SNEGSKA (reference sequence). This CDR3 contains 13 residues. V was clipped by 7 bases and J by 2 bases, with 13 bases between them. For the CDR3, the DNA is TGCAGTGGGCAGACAGGCCCCACAGATACGCAGTATTTT. This gives the protein CSGQTGPTDTQYF.

The chain links TRBV7-2 to TRBJ2-3; D unclear. Germline V gene lookup returns CDR1 SGHTA and CDR2 FQGNSA. V was pared by 1 base and J by 5 bases, with 7 bases between. CDR3 length: 13 residues. CDR3 nucleotide sequence: TGTGCCAGCAGCTTAGGCGTTGGAGATACGCAGTATTTT. Its translation: CASSLGVGDTQYF.

This clonotype has a single count. The J gene is TRBJ1-1, the V gene TRBV6-5; no clear D gene. V lost 6 bases, J lost 1 base, and 3 bases lay in between. This CDR3 is 11 amino acids long. CDR1 is MNHEY, CDR2 SVGAGI, per germline. CDR3 bases: TGTGCCAGCAGGCGGAACACTGAAGCTTTCTTT. Translating gives CASRRNTEAFF.

The chain is built from TRBV20-1 and TRBJ2-3; 9 bases align to TRBD1. Germline V gives CDR1 DFQATT, CDR2 SNEGSKA (reference sequence). The CDR3 spans 13 residues. V lost 5 bases to trimming and J lost 1 base; unmatched junction nucleotides: 1. CDR3 amino acids: CSAGDRGTDTQYF. In DNA, the CDR3 is TGCAGTGCTGGGGACAGGGGCACAGATACGCAGTATTTT.

The gene calls are TRBV6-5 and TRBJ2-1; 9 positions match TRBD1. Trimming took 8 bases from V and 10 from J; bases not matched to a gene: 12. The CDR3 sequence is 14 residues long. CDR1 and CDR2 from the germline V gene are MNHEY and SVGAGI. CDR3 protein: CASRARDREGEQFF. In DNA form, the CDR3 reads TGTGCCAGCCGGGCCCGGGACAGGGAGGGCGAGCAGTTCTTC.

The chain couples TRBV12-3 or TRBV12-4 to TRBJ2-3; D uncertain. This CDR3 has 12 amino acids. The germline V and J ends were trimmed by 7 bases and 4 bases, with 9 bases remaining between them. For the CDR3, the DNA is TGTGCCAGCACCAGTAGCTCAGATACGCAGTATTTT. This translates into CASTSSSDTQYF.

The chain employs TRBV18 and TRBJ2-7; 8 positions agree with TRBD1. Germline lookup yields CDR1 KGHSH and CDR2 LQKENI. J lost 3 bases, V lost 5 bases, and 3 bases had no gene match. CDR3 size: 13 residues. The CDR3 protein is CASSWDRSYEQYV. The CDR3 DNA sequence: TGTGCCAGCTCATGGGACAGGAGCTACGAGCAGTACGTC.

V usage is TRBV3-1 and J usage is TRBJ2-3; a weak D match, TRBD1 (5 bases). The V gene lost 6 bases and the J gene lost 5 bases, with 15 bases spanning the gap. This CDR3 has 14 residues. CDR1 is LGHDT and CDR2 is YNNKEL in the germline V gene (reference sequence). CDR3 sequence: CASSLGATGDTQYF. The CDR3 DNA is TGTGCCAGCAGTCTAGGGGCAACCGGAGATACGCAGTATTTT.

Regarding this clonotype: Compared with germline, one end of the junction differs, possibly owing to a read error. The V and J genes are TRBV3-1 and TRBJ2-3; TRBD2 matches at 10 bases. Per germline, CDR1 LGHDT and CDR2 YNNKEL (reference sequence). This CDR3 region has 15 residues. The CDR3: CASSQLAGVPDMQYF. Here the CDR3 DNA reads TGTGCCAGCAGCCAACTAGCGGGAGTTCCAGATATGCAGTATTTT.

This chain links TRBV3-1 with TRBJ1-5, with a tentative D call TRBD1 (5 bases). Trimming stripped 3 bases from V and 5 bases from J, with 8 bases between. Germline loops: CDR1 LGHDT, CDR2 YNNKEL (reference sequence). CDR3 size: 13 residues. The CDR3, as DNA: TGTGCCAGCAGCCAGGGAGGGGATCAGCCCCAGCATTTT. Protein sequence: CASSQGGDQPQHF.